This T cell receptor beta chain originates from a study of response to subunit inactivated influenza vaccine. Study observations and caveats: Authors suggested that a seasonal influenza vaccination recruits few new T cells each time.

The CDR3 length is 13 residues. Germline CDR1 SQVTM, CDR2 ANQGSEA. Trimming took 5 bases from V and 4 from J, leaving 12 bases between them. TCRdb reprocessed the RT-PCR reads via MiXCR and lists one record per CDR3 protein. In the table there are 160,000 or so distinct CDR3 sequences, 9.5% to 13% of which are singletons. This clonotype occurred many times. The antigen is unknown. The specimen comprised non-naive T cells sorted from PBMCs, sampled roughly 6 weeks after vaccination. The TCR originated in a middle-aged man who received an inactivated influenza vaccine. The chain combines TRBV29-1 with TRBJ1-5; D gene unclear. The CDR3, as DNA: TGCAGCGTTACGAGTTTAAGTAATCAGCCCCAGCATTTT. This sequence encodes CSVTSLSNQPQHF.